This T cell receptor (beta chain) was recovered during a study of blood T cell repertoires in COVID-19. Across the whole study: Nucleic acid was either cDNA or gDNA, and it came from T cells, B-cell-depleted T cells, or PBMCs.

CDR1 is SGHRS and CDR2 is YFSETQ in the germline V gene. With V trimmed by 2 bases and J by 7 bases, 17 bases remained unmatched. The CDR3 contains 17 residues. Under the authors' procedure: Reference gene primer amplification gave nucleated cell count estimates. Sequencing was performed with immunoSEQ multiplex PCR; in TCRdb, only in-frame clones are kept and a portion is missing. D and trimming come from the DNA, and the V and J calls and clone size come from that table. The sample shows just under 100,000 clones, roughly 86% of them seen only once. The sample holds one count of this clone. The source material was peripheral blood. The source of this sequence is a woman in her sixties in a cohort sampled during active or convalescent COVID-19. The genes are TRBV5-1 and TRBJ2-7; TRBD1 agrees at 8 bases. This CDR3 is CASSLGPSDREFGEQYF. CDR3 in DNA: TGCGCCAGCAGCTTAGGGCCGTCGGACAGGGAGTTCGGGGAGCAGTACTTC.